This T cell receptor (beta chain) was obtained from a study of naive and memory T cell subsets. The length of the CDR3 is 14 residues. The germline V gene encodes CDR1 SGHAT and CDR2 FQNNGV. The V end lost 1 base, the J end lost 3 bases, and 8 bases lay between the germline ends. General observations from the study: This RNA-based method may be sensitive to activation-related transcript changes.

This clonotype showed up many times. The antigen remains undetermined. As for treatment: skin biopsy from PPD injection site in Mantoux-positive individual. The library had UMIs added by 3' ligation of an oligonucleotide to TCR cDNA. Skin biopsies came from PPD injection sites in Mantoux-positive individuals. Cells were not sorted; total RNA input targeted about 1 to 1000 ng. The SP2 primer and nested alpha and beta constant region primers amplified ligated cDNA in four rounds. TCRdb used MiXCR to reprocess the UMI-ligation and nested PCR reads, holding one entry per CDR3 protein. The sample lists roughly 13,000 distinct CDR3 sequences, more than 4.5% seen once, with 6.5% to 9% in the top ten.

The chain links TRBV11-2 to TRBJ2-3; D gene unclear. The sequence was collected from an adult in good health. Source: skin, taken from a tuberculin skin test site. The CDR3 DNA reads TGTGCCAGCAGCTTAGGGGCCAGAACAGATACGCAGTATTTT. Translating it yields CASSLGARTDTQYF.